The 15 T cell receptor beta chains presented below share a single source sample, sequenced in a study of CD8+CD57+ T cells in acquired aplastic anemia. Before being chosen for sequencing, patients had shown CD8+CD57+ cell expansion by flow cytometry. CDR3 and TCR beta VDJ profiling relied on genomic DNA as the template. Using its own MiXCR run on the reads, TCRdb lists one record per CDR3 protein. The sample has 150,000 to 200,000 distinct CDR3 sequences, approximately 48% seen once. The sample was sorted CD4+, CD8+, or CD8+CD57+ T cells (not recorded which) from PBMCs. The receptors stem from a human donor with aplastic anemia.

DNA of the CDR3: TGTGCCAGCCTTAACAGGGGGCGACAGCCCCAGCATTTT. Its translation is CASLNRGRQPQHF. This sequence joins TRBV6-1 and TRBJ1-5, with TRBD1 matching 9 bases. Germline V gene lookup returns CDR1 MNHNS and CDR2 SASEGT. The CDR3 totals 13 residues. The V and J ends lost 8 bases and 7 bases, in that order; junction bases with no gene match: 6.

On this clonotype itself: The conserved phenylalanine or tryptophan normally closing the CDR3 is absent here, so this likely arose from a read error. CDR3 residues: CASTIGPGGTQYL. The CDR3 bases are TGTGCCAGCACCATTGGCCCTGGCGGGACCCAGTACCTC. V and J are TRBV6-6 and TRBJ2-5; D remains ambiguous. The germline V and J ends were trimmed by 7 bases and 7 bases, with 16 bases remaining between them. Germline CDR1 and CDR2: MNHNY and SVGAGI (reference sequence). The CDR3 consists of 13 residues.

The chain is built from TRBV2 and TRBJ2-1, with D possibly being TRBD1 or TRBD2 (6 bases each). There are 16 residues in the CDR3. CDR1 and CDR2 from the germline V gene are SNHLY and FYNNEI. V was clipped by 0 bases and J by 2 bases, with 11 bases between them. The CDR3 here is CASSEAVGGPYNEQFF. The CDR3 DNA is TGTGCCAGCAGTGAAGCGGTGGGGGGCCCCTACAATGAGCAGTTCTTC.

J is TRBJ2-3 and V is TRBV4-2, with D perhaps being TRBD1 or TRBD2 (6 bases each). CDR3 length: 17 amino acids. V was cut by 6 bases and J by 5 bases, with 24 bases left in between. The germline gives CDR1 LGHNA, CDR2 YNFKEQ. The CDR3 coding sequence is TGTGCCAGCAGTGTAGGGGGGATTGGCCGTGGGAGAGATACGCAGTATTTT. Translation gives CASSVGGIGRGRDTQYF.

This chain uses TRBV4-2 with TRBJ2-7, with TRBD2 matching 15 bases. Germline V gives CDR1 LGHNA, CDR2 YNFKEQ. CDR3 size: 17 residues. With V trimmed by 2 bases and J by 4 bases, 6 bases remained unmatched. The chain's CDR3 is CASSQRTSGGAGYEQYF. The DNA for the CDR3 is TGTGCCAGCAGCCAACGGACTAGCGGGGGGGCAGGATACGAGCAGTACTTC.

V is TRBV2 and J is TRBJ2-2; 8 bases align to TRBD1. J was trimmed by 9 bases and V by 7 bases; bases with no gene match: 10. This CDR3 has 14 residues. Germline CDR1 SNHLY, CDR2 FYNNEI. CDR3 amino acids: CASNRAGGNRELFF. The CDR3 DNA reads TGTGCCAGCAATCGGGCAGGGGGCAACCGGGAGCTGTTTTTT.

V is TRBV20-1 and J is TRBJ2-7; tentatively, D is TRBD1 or TRBD2 (5 bases each). Trimming shortened V by 3 bases and J by 3 bases, and 15 bases separated the two germline ends. The CDR3 is 14 amino acids. Germline V lookup: CDR1 DFQATT, CDR2 SNEGSKA (reference sequence). The CDR3, as DNA: TGCAGTGCTAGCCCCAGGGAGTCGTACTACGAGCAGTACTTC. Protein: CSASPRESYYEQYF.

The chain has TRBV2 and TRBJ1-3; 9 positions match TRBD1. The V segment lost 6 bases and the J segment 4 bases; nucleotides outside the gene matches: 7. CDR1 is SNHLY and CDR2 is FYNNEI in the germline V gene. CDR3 size: 15 residues. CDR3 region: CASSRGQGGGNTIYF. The CDR3 nucleotides read TGTGCCAGCAGCCGGGGACAGGGTGGAGGAAACACCATATATTTT.

This chain's CDR3 is CASSEALVGIYEQYF. The CDR3 DNA reads TGTGCCAGCAGTGAAGCGTTGGTTGGGATCTACGAGCAGTACTTC. The V and J genes are TRBV2 and TRBJ2-7, with D uncertain. The CDR3 sequence is 15 residues long. CDR1 and CDR2 from the germline V gene are SNHLY and FYNNEI. Deletions cut 0 bases from V and 3 bases from J, with 12 bases between.

This clonotype was seen repeatedly, ten times or more. This rearrangement joins TRBV19 to TRBJ2-1; TRBD1 matches at 9 bases. Germline V gene data show CDR1 as LNHDA and CDR2 as SQIVND (reference sequence). The V gene end was trimmed by 3 bases and the J gene end by 7 bases; junction bases not matched to a gene: 7. The CDR3 is 15 amino acids. CDR3 loop: CASSIGGTGRNEQFF. The DNA of the CDR3 is TGTGCCAGTAGTATCGGAGGGACAGGGAGGAATGAGCAGTTCTTC.

The V call is TRBV24-1, the J call TRBJ2-7; D may be TRBD1 or TRBD2 (6 bases each). Germline V CDR1 and CDR2: KGHDR, SFDVKD. V lost 9 bases and J lost 0, with 11 bases in between. The CDR3 has 13 amino acids. CDR3 amino acids: CATRRGDSYEQYF. The CDR3 coding sequence is TGTGCCACCCGGAGGGGGGACTCCTACGAGCAGTACTTC.

This clonotype occurred many times. The chain uses TRBV6-1 and TRBJ1-2; perhaps TRBD1 as D (5 bases). The CDR3 contains 15 residues. V shed 0 bases and J shed 2 bases, with 10 bases lying between them. Germline-derived CDR1 and CDR2 are MNHNS and SASEGT. CDR3: CASSEAAGRNYGYTF. For the CDR3, the DNA is TGTGCCAGCAGTGAAGCGGCAGGGCGAAACTATGGCTACACCTTC.

The table lists this clonotype with many counts. The V and J genes are TRBV5-1 and TRBJ1-3, with D possibly TRBD1 on 5 matching bases. This CDR3 has 16 amino acids. Trimming removed 0 bases from V and 0 bases from J, with 10 bases in between. Germline values: CDR1 SGHRS, CDR2 YFSETQ. The CDR3, as DNA: TGCGCCAGCAGCTTGGGACAGCGCAACTCTGGAAACACCATATATTTT. It translates to CASSLGQRNSGNTIYF.

The V call is TRBV19, the J call TRBJ2-3; TRBD1 agrees at 9 bases. Germline values: CDR1 LNHDA, CDR2 SQIVND (reference sequence). V was pared by 6 bases and J by 2 bases, with 6 bases of the junction left unmatched. The CDR3 runs to 15 residues. The CDR3 DNA reads as TGTGCCAGTAGGAAGACAGGGGGGTACACAGATACGCAGTATTTT. Translated: CASRKTGGYTDTQYF.

The rearrangement links TRBV6-2 or TRBV6-3 to TRBJ1-1; TRBD1 might be the D (5 bases). Germline assignment: CDR1 MNHEY and CDR2 SVGEGT. V dropped 4 bases and J dropped 7 bases, with 13 bases sitting between them. The CDR3 loop spans 13 amino acids. As DNA, the CDR3 is TGTGCCAGCAGTTCCGCCGGGGGGATTGAAGCTTTCTTT. It is translated as CASSSAGGIEAFF.